This record covers a single T cell receptor beta chain. The antigen is undetermined. Produced via immunoSEQ multiplex PCR; TCRdb's table is partial and in-frame only. The sample consists of about 110,000 clones, about 82% of them appearing once. With 3 bases removed from V and 6 bases from J, the gap between germline ends came to 12 bases. The CDR3 covers 15 residues. Germline assignment: CDR1 MNHEY and CDR2 SVGEGT. This sample is drawn from a study of T cell responses to AZD1222 COVID-19 vaccine. Study-wide findings and caveats: None of the repertoires were sampled until the peak T cell response had passed. Mostly white British, mostly female donors; authors suggested clonal diversity may be underestimated.

The chain links TRBV6-2 or TRBV6-3 to TRBJ1-6; possibly TRBD1 for D (5 bases). This material consisted of peripheral blood, taken on day 0 of AZD1222 vaccination. The TCR sequence derives from an adult in good health. The CDR3 bases are TGTGCCAGCAGTTATTGGGGACGGTTTAATTCACCCCTCCACTTT. It yields the protein CASSYWGRFNSPLHF.